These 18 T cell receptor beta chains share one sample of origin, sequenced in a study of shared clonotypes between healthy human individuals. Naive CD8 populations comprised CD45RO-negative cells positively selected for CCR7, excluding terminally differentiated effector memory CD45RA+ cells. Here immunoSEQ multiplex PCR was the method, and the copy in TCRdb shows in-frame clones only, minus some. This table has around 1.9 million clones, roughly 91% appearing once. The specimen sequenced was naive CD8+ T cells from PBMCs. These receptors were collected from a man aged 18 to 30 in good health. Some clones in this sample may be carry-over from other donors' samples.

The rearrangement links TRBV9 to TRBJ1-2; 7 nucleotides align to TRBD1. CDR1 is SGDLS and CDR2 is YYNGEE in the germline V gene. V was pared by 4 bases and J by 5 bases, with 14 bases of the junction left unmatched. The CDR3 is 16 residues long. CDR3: CASSLSGTAPTYGYTF. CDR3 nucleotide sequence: TGTGCCAGCAGCCTCTCCGGGACAGCGCCGACATATGGCTACACCTTC.

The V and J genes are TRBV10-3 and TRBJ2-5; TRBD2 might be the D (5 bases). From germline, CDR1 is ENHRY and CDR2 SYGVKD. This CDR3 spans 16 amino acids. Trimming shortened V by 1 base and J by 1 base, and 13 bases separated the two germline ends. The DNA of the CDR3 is TGTGCCATCAGTGAGTGGGGTAGCGACTCCCAAGAGACCCAGTACTTC. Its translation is CAISEWGSDSQETQYF.

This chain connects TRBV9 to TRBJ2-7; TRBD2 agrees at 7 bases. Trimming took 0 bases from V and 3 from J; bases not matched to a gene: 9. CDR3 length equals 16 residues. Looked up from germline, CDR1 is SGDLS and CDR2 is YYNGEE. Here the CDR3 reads CASSVGLGTTIYEQYF. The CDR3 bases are TGTGCCAGCAGCGTAGGGCTTGGGACTACAATCTACGAGCAGTACTTC.

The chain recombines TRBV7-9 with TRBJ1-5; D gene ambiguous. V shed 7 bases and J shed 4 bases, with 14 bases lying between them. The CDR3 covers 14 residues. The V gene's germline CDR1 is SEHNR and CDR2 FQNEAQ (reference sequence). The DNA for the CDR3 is TGTGCCAGCACCTCTCATGGCGGGAATCAGCCCCAGCATTTT. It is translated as CASTSHGGNQPQHF.

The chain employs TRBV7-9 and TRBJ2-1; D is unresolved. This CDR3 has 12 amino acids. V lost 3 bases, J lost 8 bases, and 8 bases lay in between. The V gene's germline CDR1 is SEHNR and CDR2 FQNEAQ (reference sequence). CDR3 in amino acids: CASSLRPHEQFF. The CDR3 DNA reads TGTGCCAGCAGCTTGCGCCCGCATGAGCAGTTCTTC.

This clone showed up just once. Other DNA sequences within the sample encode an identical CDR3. The CDR3 sequence: CASSGQLTGELFF. The CDR3 coding sequence is TGTGCCAGCAGCGGGCAGCTCACCGGGGAGCTGTTTTTT. This chain connects TRBV7-9 to TRBJ2-2; D is ambiguous. Germline V lookup: CDR1 SEHNR, CDR2 FQNEAQ (reference sequence). The CDR3 has 13 amino acids. The V gene lost 5 bases and the J gene lost 4 bases, with 8 bases spanning the gap. The full variable domain, its missing parts supplied by reference TRBV7-9 and TRBJ2-2, is DTGVSQNPRHKITKRGQNVTFRCDPISEHNRLYWYRQTLGQGPEFLTYFQNEAQLEKSRLLSDRFSAERPKGSFSTLEIQRTEQGDSAMYLCASSGQLTGELFFGEGSRLTVL.

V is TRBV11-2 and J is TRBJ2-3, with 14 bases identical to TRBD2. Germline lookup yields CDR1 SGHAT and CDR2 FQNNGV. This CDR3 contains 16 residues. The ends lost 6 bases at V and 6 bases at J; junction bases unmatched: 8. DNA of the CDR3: TGTGCCAGCAGAACCCGACTAGCGGGAGGGCGGGATACGCAGTATTTT. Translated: CASRTRLAGGRDTQYF.

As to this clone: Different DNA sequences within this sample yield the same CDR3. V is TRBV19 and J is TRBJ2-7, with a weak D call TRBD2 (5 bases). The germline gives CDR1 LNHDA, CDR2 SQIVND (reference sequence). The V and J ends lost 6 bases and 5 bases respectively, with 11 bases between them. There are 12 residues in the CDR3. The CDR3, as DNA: TGTGCCAGTAGCGCCCACGGGGACGAGCAGTACTTC. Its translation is CASSAHGDEQYF.

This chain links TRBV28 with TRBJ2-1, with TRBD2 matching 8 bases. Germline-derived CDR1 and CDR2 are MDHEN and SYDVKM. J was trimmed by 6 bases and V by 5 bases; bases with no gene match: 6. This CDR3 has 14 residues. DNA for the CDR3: TGTGCCAGCAGTGAAGCGGGAGACGGCAATGAGCAGTTCTTC. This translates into CASSEAGDGNEQFF.

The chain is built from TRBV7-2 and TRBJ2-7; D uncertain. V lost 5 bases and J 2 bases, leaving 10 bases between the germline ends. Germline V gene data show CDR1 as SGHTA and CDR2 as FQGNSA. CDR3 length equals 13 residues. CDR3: CASSGVRAYEQYF. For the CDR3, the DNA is TGTGCCAGCAGCGGGGTAAGGGCCTACGAGCAGTACTTC.

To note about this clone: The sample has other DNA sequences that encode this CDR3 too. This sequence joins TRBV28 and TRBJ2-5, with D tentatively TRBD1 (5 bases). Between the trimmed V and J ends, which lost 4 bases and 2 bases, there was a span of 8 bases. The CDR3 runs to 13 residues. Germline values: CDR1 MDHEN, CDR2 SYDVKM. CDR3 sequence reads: CASSSDSQETQYF. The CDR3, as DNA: TGTGCCAGCAGTTCTGACAGTCAAGAGACCCAGTACTTC.

CDR3 in amino acids: CASSKALVVAGELFF. DNA for the CDR3: TGTGCCAGCAGCAAAGCCTTGGTCGTGGCCGGGGAGCTGTTTTTT. The chain couples TRBV21-1 to TRBJ2-2. TRBV21-1 represents a pseudogene. The CDR3 has 15 residues.

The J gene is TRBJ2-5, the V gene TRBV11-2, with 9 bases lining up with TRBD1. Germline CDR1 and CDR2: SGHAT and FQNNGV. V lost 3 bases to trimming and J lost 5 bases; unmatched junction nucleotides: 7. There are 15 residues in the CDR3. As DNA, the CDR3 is TGTGCCAGCAGCTTTGGACAGGGGAGAAGGGAGACCCAGTACTTC. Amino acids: CASSFGQGRRETQYF.

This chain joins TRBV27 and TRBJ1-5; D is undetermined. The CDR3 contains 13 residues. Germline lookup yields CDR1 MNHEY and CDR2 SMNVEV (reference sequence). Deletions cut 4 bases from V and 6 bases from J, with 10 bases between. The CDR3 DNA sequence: TGTGCCAGCAGTTGGGAGCCCGGTCAGCCCCAGCATTTT. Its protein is CASSWEPGQPQHF.

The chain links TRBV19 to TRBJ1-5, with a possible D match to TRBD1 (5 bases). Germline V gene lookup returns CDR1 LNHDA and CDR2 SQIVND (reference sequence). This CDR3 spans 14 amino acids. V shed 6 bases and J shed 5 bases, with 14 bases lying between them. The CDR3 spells CASSWGFGDQPQHF. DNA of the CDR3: TGTGCCAGTAGCTGGGGCTTTGGTGATCAGCCCCAGCATTTT.

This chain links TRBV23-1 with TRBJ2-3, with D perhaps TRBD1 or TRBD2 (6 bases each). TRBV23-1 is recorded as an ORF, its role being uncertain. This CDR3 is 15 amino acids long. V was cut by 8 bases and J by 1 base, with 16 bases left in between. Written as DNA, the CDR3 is TGCGCCAGCTGCCCCGGGGGCCGGTGCACAGATACGCAGTATTTT. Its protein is CASCPGGRCTDTQYF.

The CDR3: CASSDSILAGARGEQFF. CDR3 nucleotides: TGTGCCAGCAGTGACTCGATATTAGCGGGAGCCCGCGGGGAGCAGTTCTTC. The rearrangement joins TRBV6-4 to TRBJ2-1; TRBD2 aligns across 9 bases. The V gene's germline CDR1 is MRHNA and CDR2 SNTAGT. The V and J ends lost 0 bases and 10 bases, in that order; junction bases with no gene match: 13. The CDR3 totals 17 residues.

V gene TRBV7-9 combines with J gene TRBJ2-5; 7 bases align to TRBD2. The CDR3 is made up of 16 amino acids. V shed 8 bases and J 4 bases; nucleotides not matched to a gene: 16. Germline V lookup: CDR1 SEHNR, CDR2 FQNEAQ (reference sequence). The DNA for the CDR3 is TGTGCCAGCCGGGACTATCTCGTTTCTTTAGCAGAGACCCAGTACTTC. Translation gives CASRDYLVSLAETQYF.